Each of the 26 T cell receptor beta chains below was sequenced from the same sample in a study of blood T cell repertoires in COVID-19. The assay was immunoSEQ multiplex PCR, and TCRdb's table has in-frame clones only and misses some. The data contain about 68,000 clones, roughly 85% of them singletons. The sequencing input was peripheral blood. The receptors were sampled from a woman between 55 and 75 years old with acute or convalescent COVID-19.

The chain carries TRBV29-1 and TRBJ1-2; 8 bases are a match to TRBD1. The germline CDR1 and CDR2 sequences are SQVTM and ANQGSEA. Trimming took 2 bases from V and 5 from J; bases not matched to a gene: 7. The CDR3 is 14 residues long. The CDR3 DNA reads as TGCAGCGTTGAAATCGTCAGGGGGCTGTATGGCTACACCTTC. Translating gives CSVEIVRGLYGYTF.

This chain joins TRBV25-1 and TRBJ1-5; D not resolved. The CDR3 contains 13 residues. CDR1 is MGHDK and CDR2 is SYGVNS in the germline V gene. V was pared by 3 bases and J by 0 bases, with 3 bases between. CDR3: CASSDRSNQPQHF. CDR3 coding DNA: TGTGCCAGCAGTGATCGTAGCAATCAGCCCCAGCATTTT.

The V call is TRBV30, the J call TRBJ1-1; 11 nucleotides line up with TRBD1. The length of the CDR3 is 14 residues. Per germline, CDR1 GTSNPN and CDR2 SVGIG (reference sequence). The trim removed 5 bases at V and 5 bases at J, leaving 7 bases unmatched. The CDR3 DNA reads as TGTGCCTGGCGGGCCGGGACAGGGGGAACTGAAGCTTTCTTT. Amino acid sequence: CAWRAGTGGTEAFF. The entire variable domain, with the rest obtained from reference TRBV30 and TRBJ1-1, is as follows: SQTIHQWPATLVQPVGSPLSLECTVEGTSNPNLYWYRQAAGRGLQLLFYSVGIGQISSEVPQNLSASRPQDRQFILSSKKLLLSDSGFYLCAWRAGTGGTEAFFGQGTRLTVV.

CDR3 residues: CASSLTSGGAIDTQYF. CDR3 DNA sequence: TGTGCCAGCAGCTTAACTAGCGGGGGGGCTATAGATACGCAGTATTTT. The gene calls are TRBV7-3 and TRBJ2-3, with 11 bases fitting TRBD2. Germline CDR1 is SGHTA and CDR2 is FQGTGA. V gave up 0 bases and J gave up 5 bases; unmatched junction bases: 4. This CDR3 is 16 amino acids long.

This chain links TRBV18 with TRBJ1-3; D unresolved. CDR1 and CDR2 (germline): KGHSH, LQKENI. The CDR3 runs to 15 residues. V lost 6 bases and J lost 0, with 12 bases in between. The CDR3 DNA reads TGTGCCAGCTCTCCCACAGCCTTCTCTGGAAACACCATATATTTT. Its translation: CASSPTAFSGNTIYF. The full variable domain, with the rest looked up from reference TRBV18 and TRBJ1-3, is NAGVMQNPRHLVRRRGQEARLRCSPMKGHSHVYWYRQLPEEGLKFMVYLQKENIIDESGMPKERFSAEFPKEGPSILRIQQVVRGDSAAYFCASSPTAFSGNTIYFGEGSWLTVV.

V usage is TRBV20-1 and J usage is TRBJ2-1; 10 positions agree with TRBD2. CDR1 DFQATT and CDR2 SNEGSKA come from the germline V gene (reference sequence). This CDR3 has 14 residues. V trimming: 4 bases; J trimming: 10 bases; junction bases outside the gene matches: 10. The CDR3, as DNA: TGCAGTGCTAATGACGTAGCGGGAGGAGGGGAGCAGTTCTTC. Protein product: CSANDVAGGGEQFF.

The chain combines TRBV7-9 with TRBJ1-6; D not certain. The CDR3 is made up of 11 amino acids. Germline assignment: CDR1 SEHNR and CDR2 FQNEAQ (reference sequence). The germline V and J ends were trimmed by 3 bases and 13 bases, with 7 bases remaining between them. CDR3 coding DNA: TGTGCCAGCAGCTTCTCCGGGCCCCTCCACTTT. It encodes CASSFSGPLHF.

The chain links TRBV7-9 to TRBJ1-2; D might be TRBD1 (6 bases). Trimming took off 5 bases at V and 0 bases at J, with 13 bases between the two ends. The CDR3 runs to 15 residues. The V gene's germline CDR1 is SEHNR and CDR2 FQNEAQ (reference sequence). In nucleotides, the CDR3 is TGTGCCAGCAGCCAGGGGCCGTCATCTAACTATGGCTACACCTTC. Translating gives CASSQGPSSNYGYTF.

CDR3 loop: CASSFGSGTGIGYTF. CDR3 sequence (DNA): TGCGCCAGCAGCTTCGGATCGGGGACAGGCATCGGCTACACCTTC. The chain couples TRBV5-1 to TRBJ1-2, with 8 bases matching TRBD1. V shed 2 bases and J 8 bases; nucleotides not matched to a gene: 11. This CDR3 region has 15 residues. Germline V gene data show CDR1 as SGHRS and CDR2 as YFSETQ. Full variable domain (remainder filled in from reference TRBV5-1 and TRBJ1-2): KAGVTQTPRYLIKTRGQQVTLSCSPISGHRSVSWYQQTPGQGLQFLFEYFSETQRNKGNFPGRFSGRQFSNSRSEMNVSTLELGDSALYLCASSFGSGTGIGYTFGSGTRLTVV.

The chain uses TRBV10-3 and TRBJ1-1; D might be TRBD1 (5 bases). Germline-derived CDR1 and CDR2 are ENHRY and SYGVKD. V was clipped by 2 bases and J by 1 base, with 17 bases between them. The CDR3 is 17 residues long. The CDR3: CAISEREDKDSNTEAFF. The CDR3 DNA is TGTGCCATCAGTGAGCGGGAGGACAAGGATTCGAACACTGAAGCTTTCTTT.

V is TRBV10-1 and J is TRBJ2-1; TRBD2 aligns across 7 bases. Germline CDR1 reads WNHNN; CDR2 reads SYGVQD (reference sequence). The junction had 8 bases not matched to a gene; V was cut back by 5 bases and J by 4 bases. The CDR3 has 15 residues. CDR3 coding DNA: TGCGCCAGCAGTCATGGACTAGTCGATTACAATGAGCAGTTCTTC. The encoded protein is CASSHGLVDYNEQFF.

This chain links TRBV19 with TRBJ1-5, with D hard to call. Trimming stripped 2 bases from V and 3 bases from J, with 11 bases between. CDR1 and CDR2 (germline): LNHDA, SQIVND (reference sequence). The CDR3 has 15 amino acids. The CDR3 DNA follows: TGTGCCAGTAGTATATTTACAGCCCTCAATCAGCCCCAGCATTTT. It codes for CASSIFTALNQPQHF.

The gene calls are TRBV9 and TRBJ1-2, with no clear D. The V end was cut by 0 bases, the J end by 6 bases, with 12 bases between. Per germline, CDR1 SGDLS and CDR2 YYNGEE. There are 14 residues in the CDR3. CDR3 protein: CASSVAGTADGYTF. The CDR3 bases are TGTGCCAGCAGCGTAGCCGGCACCGCGGATGGCTACACCTTC.

CDR3 region: CSVVGGPLSGETQYF. The CDR3 bases are TGCAGCGTTGTCGGGGGACCTCTTTCAGGGGAGACCCAGTACTTC. The chain links TRBV29-1 to TRBJ2-5; possible D gene TRBD2, 6 bases. V lost 4 bases to trimming and J lost 5 bases, with 20 bases between them. Germline V CDR1 and CDR2: SQVTM, ANQGSEA. This CDR3 is built from 15 residues.

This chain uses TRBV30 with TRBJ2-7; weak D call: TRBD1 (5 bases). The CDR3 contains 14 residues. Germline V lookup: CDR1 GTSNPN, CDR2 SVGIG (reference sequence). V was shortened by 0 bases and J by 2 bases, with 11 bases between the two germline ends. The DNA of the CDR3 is TGTGCCTGGAGTGTACGGAAAGGGGCCTACGAGCAGTACTTC. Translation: CAWSVRKGAYEQYF.

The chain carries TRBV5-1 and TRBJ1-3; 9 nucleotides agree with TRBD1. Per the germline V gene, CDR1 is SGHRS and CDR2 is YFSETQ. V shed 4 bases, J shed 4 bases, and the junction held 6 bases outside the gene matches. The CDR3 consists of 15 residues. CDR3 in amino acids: CASSSGQGYGNTIYF. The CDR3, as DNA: TGCGCCAGCAGCAGCGGACAGGGGTACGGAAACACCATATATTTT.

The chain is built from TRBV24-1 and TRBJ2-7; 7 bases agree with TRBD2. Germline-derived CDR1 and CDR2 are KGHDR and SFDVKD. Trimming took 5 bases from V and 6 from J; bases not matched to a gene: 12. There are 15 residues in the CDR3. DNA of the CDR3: TGTGCCACCAGTGCAGCCACCGAGCGGGGTTTCGAGCAGTACTTC. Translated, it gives CATSAATERGFEQYF.

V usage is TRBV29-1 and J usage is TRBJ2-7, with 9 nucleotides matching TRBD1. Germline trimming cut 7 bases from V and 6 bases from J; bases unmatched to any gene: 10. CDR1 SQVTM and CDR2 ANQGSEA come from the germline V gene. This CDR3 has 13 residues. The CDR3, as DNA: TGCAGCGCGACACAGGGACAGGGAGGCGAGCAGTACTTC. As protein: CSATQGQGGEQYF.

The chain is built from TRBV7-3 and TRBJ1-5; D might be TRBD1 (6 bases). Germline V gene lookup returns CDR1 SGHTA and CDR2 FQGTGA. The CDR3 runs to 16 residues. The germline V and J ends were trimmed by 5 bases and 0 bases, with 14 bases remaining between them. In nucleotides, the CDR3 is TGTGCCAGCAGCGGCTCGGGACATTATAGCAATCAGCCCCAGCATTTT. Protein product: CASSGSGHYSNQPQHF.

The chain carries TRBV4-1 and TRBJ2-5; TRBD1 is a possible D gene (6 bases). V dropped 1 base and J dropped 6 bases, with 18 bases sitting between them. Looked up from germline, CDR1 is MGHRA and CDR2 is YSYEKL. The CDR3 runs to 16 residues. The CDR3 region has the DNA TGCGCCAGCAGCCAAGTCCAGGACAGTTCGCAGAAGACCCAGTACTTC. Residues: CASSQVQDSSQKTQYF.

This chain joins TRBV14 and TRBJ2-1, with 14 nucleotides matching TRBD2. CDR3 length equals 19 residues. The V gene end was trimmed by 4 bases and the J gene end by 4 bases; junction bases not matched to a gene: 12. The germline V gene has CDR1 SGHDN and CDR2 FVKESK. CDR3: CASSPPRGTSGSSYNEQFF. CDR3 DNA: TGTGCCAGCAGCCCTCCTCGAGGGACTAGCGGGAGTTCGTACAATGAGCAGTTCTTC.

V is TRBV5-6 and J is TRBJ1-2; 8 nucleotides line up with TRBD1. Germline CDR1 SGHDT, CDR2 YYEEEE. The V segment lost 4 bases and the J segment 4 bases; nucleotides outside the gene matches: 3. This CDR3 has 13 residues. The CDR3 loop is CASSRDRSYGYTF. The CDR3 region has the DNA TGTGCCAGCAGCAGGGACAGGAGCTATGGCTACACCTTC.

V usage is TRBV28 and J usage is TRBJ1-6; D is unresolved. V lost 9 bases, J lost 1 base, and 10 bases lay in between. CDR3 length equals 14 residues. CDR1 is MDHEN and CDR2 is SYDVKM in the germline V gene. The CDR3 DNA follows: TGTGCCAGTATGTCCAGATCCTATAATTCACCCCTCCACTTT. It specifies CASMSRSYNSPLHF.

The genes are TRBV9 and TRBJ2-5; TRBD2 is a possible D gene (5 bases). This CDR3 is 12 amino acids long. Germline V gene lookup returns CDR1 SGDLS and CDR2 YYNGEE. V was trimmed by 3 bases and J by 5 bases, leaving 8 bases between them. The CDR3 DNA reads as TGTGCCAGCAGCGAGGGCGGGGAGACCCAGTACTTC. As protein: CASSEGGETQYF.

CDR3 in DNA: TGTGCCAGCACCCTTAAACTACTAGCGGGAGAAGAGACCCAGTACTTC. It encodes CASTLKLLAGEETQYF. V and J are TRBV11-3 and TRBJ2-5; the match to TRBD2 covers 11 bases. The CDR3 is made up of 16 amino acids. V dropped 7 bases and J dropped 3; count of bases not matched to a gene: 10. CDR1 and CDR2 (germline): SGHNT, YENEEA.

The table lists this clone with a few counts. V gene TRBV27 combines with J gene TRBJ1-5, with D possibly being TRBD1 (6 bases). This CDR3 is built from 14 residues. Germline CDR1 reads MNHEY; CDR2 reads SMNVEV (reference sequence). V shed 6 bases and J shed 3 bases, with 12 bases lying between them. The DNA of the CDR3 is TGTGCCAGCAGACCGACAGGTCCCAATCAGCCCCAGCATTTT. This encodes CASRPTGPNQPQHF.